Reported below is one T cell receptor (beta chain). The antigen remains unidentified. The data were taken from a study of cytomegalovirus exposure and HLA in healthy donors. In the PCR, 60 Vbeta and 13 Jbeta primers were used. Profiling relied on immunoSEQ multiplex PCR, and the TCRdb table lists in-frame clones only, not all of them. The sample contains 150,000 to 180,000 clones, roughly 83% of which appear only once. The CDR3 runs to 15 residues. These donors, healthy bone marrow donors, were studied. Study observations and caveats: Most of the TCR beta V segments (in an earlier analysis) were productive either about 90% or about 30% of the time.

This receptor was taken from a man in his thirties or forties in good health and CMV-seropositive. This rearrangement joins TRBV21-1 to TRBJ2-7; TRBD2 reflects the table's D call only, with no check against the DNA. TRBV21-1 is annotated as a pseudogene. The material sequenced was PBMCs. The CDR3 is CASSKDWSGSLEQYF. The DNA for the CDR3 is TGTGCCAGCAGCAAAGATTGGAGCGGGAGTCTCGAGCAGTACTTC.